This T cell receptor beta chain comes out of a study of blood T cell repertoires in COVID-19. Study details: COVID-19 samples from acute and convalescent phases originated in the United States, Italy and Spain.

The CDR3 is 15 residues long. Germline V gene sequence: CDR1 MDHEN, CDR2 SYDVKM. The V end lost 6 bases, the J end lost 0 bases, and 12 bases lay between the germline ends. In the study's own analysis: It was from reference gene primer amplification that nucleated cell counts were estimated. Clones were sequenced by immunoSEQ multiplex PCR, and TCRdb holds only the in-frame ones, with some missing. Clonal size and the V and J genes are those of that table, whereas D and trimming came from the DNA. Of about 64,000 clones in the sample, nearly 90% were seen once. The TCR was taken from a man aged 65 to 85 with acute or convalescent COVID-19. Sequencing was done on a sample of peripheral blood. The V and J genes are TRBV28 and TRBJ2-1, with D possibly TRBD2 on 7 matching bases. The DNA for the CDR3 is TGTGCCAGCAGGGGGAGGGGGAGCTCCTACAATGAGCAGTTCTTC. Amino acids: CASRGRGSSYNEQFF.